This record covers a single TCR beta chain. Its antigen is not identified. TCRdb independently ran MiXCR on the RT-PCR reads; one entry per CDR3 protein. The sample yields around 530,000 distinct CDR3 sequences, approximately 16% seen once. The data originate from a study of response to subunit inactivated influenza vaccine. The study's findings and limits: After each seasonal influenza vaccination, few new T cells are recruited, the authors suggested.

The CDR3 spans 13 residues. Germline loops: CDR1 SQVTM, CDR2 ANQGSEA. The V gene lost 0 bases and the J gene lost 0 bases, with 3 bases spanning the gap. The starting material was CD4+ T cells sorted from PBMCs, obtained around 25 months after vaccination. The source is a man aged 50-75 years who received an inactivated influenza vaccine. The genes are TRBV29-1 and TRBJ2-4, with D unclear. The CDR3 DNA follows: TGCAGCGTTGAAGAACTAGCCAAAAACATTCAGTACTTC. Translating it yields CSVEELAKNIQYF. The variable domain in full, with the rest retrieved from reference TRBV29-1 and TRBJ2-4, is SAVISQKPSRDICQRGTSLTIQCQVDSQVTMMFWYRQQPGQSLTLIATANQGSEATYESGFVIDKFPISRPNLTFSTLTVSNMSPEDSSIYLCSVEELAKNIQYFGAGTRLSVL.